What follows are 8 T cell receptor beta chains derived from one specimen sequenced in a study of T cells after yellow fever vaccination. From the 5' RACE reads, TCRdb called clonotypes with MiXCR, one entry per CDR3 protein. Of 300,000 or so distinct CDR3 sequences in the sample, around 6.8% were seen once. Sample: PBMCs, taken approximately 40 days after the first yellow fever vaccination. The source is a man between 18 and 29 years old who received the YFV17D yellow fever vaccine.

This clonotype was recorded a few times. This chain links TRBV28 with TRBJ2-7, with a weak D call TRBD1 (5 bases). The CDR3 extends over 12 amino acids. From germline, CDR1 is MDHEN and CDR2 SYDVKM. V lost 4 bases and J lost 3, with 7 bases in between. The CDR3: CASSYRIYEQYF. The CDR3 bases are TGTGCCAGCAGTTACAGGATCTACGAGCAGTACTTC.

This clonotype appeared many times. V and J are TRBV25-1 and TRBJ1-1, with D possibly matching TRBD1 (6 bases). This CDR3 region has 14 residues. V was shortened by 6 bases and J by 1 base, with 12 bases between the two germline ends. Germline assignment: CDR1 MGHDK and CDR2 SYGVNS. The DNA for the CDR3 is TGTGCCAGCAGAAACAGGGCGCGGAACACTGAAGCTTTCTTT. Encoded protein: CASRNRARNTEAFF.

The gene calls are TRBV25-1 and TRBJ2-1, with D maybe TRBD1 (6 bases). Germline lookup yields CDR1 MGHDK and CDR2 SYGVNS. The CDR3 runs to 15 residues. V shed 10 bases and J shed 5 bases, with 21 bases lying between them. The CDR3 sequence is CATSPGGRSNNEQFF. CDR3 nucleotides: TGTGCCACTTCCCCTGGGGGCAGATCGAACAATGAGCAGTTCTTC.

The CDR3 reads CASSPWTVLWDTEAFF. As DNA, the CDR3 is TGTGCCAGCAGTCCTTGGACAGTACTCTGGGACACTGAAGCTTTCTTT. The chain carries TRBV6-2 or TRBV6-3 and TRBJ1-1; tentative D call: TRBD1 (6 bases). The CDR3 has 16 residues. V shed 5 bases and J shed 3 bases, with 19 bases lying between them. Germline V gene sequence: CDR1 MNHEY, CDR2 SVGEGT.

This clonotype was found a few times. V usage is TRBV11-2 and J usage is TRBJ2-3; a weak D match, TRBD2 (5 bases). The CDR3 consists of 12 residues. Germline V gene lookup returns CDR1 SGHAT and CDR2 FQNNGV. V was clipped by 3 bases and J by 7 bases, with 8 bases between them. The CDR3 spells CASSLEAYTQYF. The DNA for the CDR3 is TGTGCCAGCAGCTTGGAGGCCTATACGCAGTATTTT.

The chain combines TRBV4-1 with TRBJ2-1; 7 bases fit TRBD2. Germline V gives CDR1 MGHRA, CDR2 YSYEKL. This CDR3 has 15 amino acids. The V and J ends lost 1 base and 7 bases, in that order; junction bases with no gene match: 7. This chain's CDR3 is CASSQVGEGRNEQFF. The DNA for the CDR3 is TGCGCCAGCAGCCAAGTTGGGGAGGGCAGGAATGAGCAGTTCTTC.

This chain joins TRBV20-1 and TRBJ1-6; D call uncertain. V gave up 4 bases and J gave up 1 base, with 14 bases separating them. Germline CDR1 reads DFQATT; CDR2 reads SNEGSKA (reference sequence). CDR3 length equals 16 residues. This CDR3 is CSATPDGGSYNSPLHF. CDR3 nucleotides: TGCAGTGCTACACCTGATGGTGGGTCCTATAATTCACCCCTCCACTTT.

This clonotype came up a few times. V is TRBV7-9 and J is TRBJ2-1, with 12 bases aligning to TRBD2. The trim removed 6 bases at V and 4 bases at J, leaving 4 bases unmatched. CDR3 length: 15 amino acids. CDR1 is SEHNR, CDR2 FQNEAQ, per germline (reference sequence). CDR3 nucleotide sequence: TGTGCCAGCAGGCCAACTAGCGGGGGGTACAATGAGCAGTTCTTC. The encoded protein is CASRPTSGGYNEQFF. The entire variable domain, with the rest obtained from reference TRBV7-9 and TRBJ2-1, is as follows: DTGVSQNPRHKITKRGQNVTFRCDPISEHNRLYWYRQTLGQGPEFLTYFQNEAQLEKSRLLSDRFSAERPKGSFSTLEIQRTEQGDSAMYLCASRPTSGGYNEQFFGPGTRLTVL.